Below are 23 T cell receptor beta chains sequenced from a single sample in a study of shared clonotypes between healthy human individuals. Generated by immunoSEQ multiplex PCR, the TCRdb table keeps only in-frame clones and is missing some. The sample contains over 2,000,000 clones, roughly 93% of which appear only once. Naive CD8 cells, CD45RO-negative and positively selected for CCR7, excluded terminally differentiated effector memory CD45RA+ cells. Sequenced input: naive CD8+ T cells from PBMCs. These receptors all stem from a man aged 18 to 29 in good health. Some clones in this sample may be carry-over from other donors' samples.

CDR3 loop: CATKESAMLNEQFF. The CDR3 nucleotides are TGTGCCACTAAGGAGAGTGCTATGCTCAATGAGCAGTTCTTC. J is TRBJ2-1 and V is TRBV19, with D unclear. This CDR3 is built from 14 residues. Germline V gives CDR1 LNHDA, CDR2 SQIVND (reference sequence). The V end lost 10 bases, the J end lost 6 bases, and 19 bases lay between the germline ends. The whole variable domain, remainder taken from reference TRBV19 and TRBJ2-1, is DGGITQSPKYLFRKEGQNVTLSCEQNLNHDAMYWYRQDPGQGLRLIYYSQIVNDFQKGDIAEGYSVSREKKESFPLTVTSAQKNPTAFYLCATKESAMLNEQFFGPGTRLTVL.

The chain has TRBV7-9 and TRBJ2-3, with D possibly being TRBD2 (6 bases). The length of the CDR3 is 12 residues. The germline gives CDR1 SEHNR, CDR2 FQNEAQ (reference sequence). Trimming removed 3 bases from V and 8 bases from J, with 9 bases in between. For the CDR3, the DNA is TGTGCCAGCAGCTTGGGGGGTTCTACGCAGTATTTT. Protein sequence: CASSLGGSTQYF.

As to this clone: This sample also contains other DNA sequences that code for the same CDR3. The CDR3 DNA follows: TGTGCCAGCAGTATCGGGACAGCTAGCACAGATACGCAGTATTTT. Translated, it gives CASSIGTASTDTQYF. The chain uses TRBV27 and TRBJ2-3; 7 bases match TRBD1. The V segment lost 5 bases and the J segment 0 bases; nucleotides outside the gene matches: 5. This CDR3 contains 15 residues. Germline V lookup: CDR1 MNHEY, CDR2 SMNVEV (reference sequence).

As for this clone: The same CDR3 arises from other DNA sequences in this sample as well. The chain uses TRBV6-5 and TRBJ1-3; D remains unclear. V gave up 3 bases and J gave up 4 bases, with 7 bases separating them. CDR3 size: 13 residues. Germline V CDR1 and CDR2: MNHEY, SVGAGI. The CDR3 sequence is CASSYSEGNTIYF. The DNA of the CDR3 is TGTGCCAGCAGTTATTCGGAGGGAAACACCATATATTTT.

CDR3 region: CATRTRMNTEAFF. In DNA form, the CDR3 reads TGTGCCACAAGGACCAGGATGAACACTGAAGCTTTCTTT. The chain carries TRBV5-5 and TRBJ1-1; no definite D call. The CDR3 consists of 13 residues. Germline V gives CDR1 SGHKS, CDR2 YYEKEE (reference sequence). V lost 9 bases and J lost 0, with 12 bases in between.

This clone was seen just once. This same CDR3 is encoded by further DNA sequences in the sample. The rearrangement uses TRBV7-3 and TRBJ2-2; a possible D gene is TRBD2 (5 bases). Germline loops: CDR1 SGHTA, CDR2 FQGTGA. The CDR3 consists of 14 residues. The V end lost 2 bases, the J end lost 2 bases, and 6 bases lay between the germline ends. CDR3 region: CASSLLANTGELFF. CDR3 bases: TGTGCCAGCAGCTTACTAGCCAACACCGGGGAGCTGTTTTTT.

This sequence joins TRBV4-1 and TRBJ2-1; D is perhaps TRBD1 or TRBD2 (6 bases each). Per germline, CDR1 MGHRA and CDR2 YSYEKL. The germline V and J ends were trimmed by 1 base and 8 bases, with 12 bases remaining between them. The CDR3 contains 14 residues. CDR3 nucleotides: TGCGCCAGCAGCCAAGTACGGGGGCTGGATGAGCAGTTCTTC. Amino acids: CASSQVRGLDEQFF.

The rearrangement uses TRBV14 and TRBJ2-2; no clear D. This CDR3 has 14 residues. Looked up from germline, CDR1 is SGHDN and CDR2 is FVKESK. Trimming took off 4 bases at V and 6 bases at J, with 12 bases between the two ends. The CDR3 DNA sequence: TGTGCCAGCAGCCCCTTACGGTGGGCCGGGGAGCTGTTTTTT. Protein: CASSPLRWAGELFF.

The V and J genes are TRBV19 and TRBJ2-1; TRBD2 agrees at 7 bases. This CDR3 has 17 residues. Germline-derived CDR1 and CDR2 are LNHDA and SQIVND (reference sequence). The trim removed 1 base at V and 8 bases at J, leaving 14 bases unmatched. The CDR3 nucleotides read TGTGCCAGTAGTATAGCGGGCGGGAGTGTTGGTAGTTATGAGCAGTTCTTC. It is translated as CASSIAGGSVGSYEQFF.

The chain couples TRBV27 to TRBJ2-1; tentatively, D is TRBD2 (6 bases). Per germline, CDR1 MNHEY and CDR2 SMNVEV (reference sequence). The V gene lost 7 bases and the J gene lost 7 bases, with 17 bases spanning the gap. This CDR3 comprises 14 residues. The CDR3 is CASKWGGILNEQFF. In DNA, the CDR3 is TGTGCCAGCAAATGGGGCGGGATCCTGAATGAGCAGTTCTTC.

This chain connects TRBV5-4 to TRBJ1-3; 9 positions match TRBD1. The CDR3 contains 15 residues. V was clipped by 3 bases and J by 3 bases; unmatched bases: 4. Per the germline V gene, CDR1 is SGHNT and CDR2 is YYREEE (reference sequence). The CDR3, as DNA: TGTGCCAGCAGCTGGGGGACAGGGTATGGAAACACCATATATTTT. Its protein product is CASSWGTGYGNTIYF.

As concerns this clone: A single base separates this from a much larger clone, so it may be a read error. The chain joins TRBV6-5 to TRBJ2-3; 12 bases fit TRBD2. Germline values: CDR1 MNHEY, CDR2 SVGAGI. Germline trimming cut 6 bases from V and 1 base from J; bases unmatched to any gene: 2. The CDR3 has 15 amino acids. CDR3 sequence reads: CASRRLAGGTDTQYF. The CDR3 DNA sequence: TGTGCCAGCAGGCGACTAGCGGGAGGCACAGATACGCAGTATTTT.

CDR3 residues: CASSPTVSGANVLTF. In DNA form, the CDR3 reads TGTGCCAGCAGTCCGACAGTCTCTGGGGCCAACGTCCTGACTTTC. The chain combines TRBV27 with TRBJ2-6; possible D gene TRBD1, 5 bases. V was shortened by 5 bases and J by 0 bases, with 8 bases between the two germline ends. Germline CDR1 reads MNHEY; CDR2 reads SMNVEV (reference sequence). The CDR3 sequence is 15 residues long.

The J gene is TRBJ2-2, the V gene TRBV27; 8 nucleotides line up with TRBD2. V was clipped by 7 bases and J by 0 bases; unmatched bases: 13. Looked up from germline, CDR1 is MNHEY and CDR2 is SMNVEV (reference sequence). The CDR3 spans 18 residues. This CDR3 is CASTNRWASGPNTGELFF. Written as DNA, the CDR3 is TGTGCCAGCACCAACCGGTGGGCTAGCGGGCCGAACACCGGGGAGCTGTTTTTT.

The chain links TRBV28 to TRBJ1-1, with no clear D. The CDR3 sequence is 14 residues long. CDR1 is MDHEN and CDR2 is SYDVKM in the germline V gene. Trimming took 5 bases from V and 0 from J, leaving 10 bases between them. CDR3 residues: CASSPLGLNTEAFF. CDR3 DNA sequence: TGTGCCAGCAGTCCCCTAGGGCTGAACACTGAAGCTTTCTTT.

This clone was observed once. The chain uses TRBV5-4 and TRBJ2-1, with 9 bases matching TRBD1. CDR3 length: 15 residues. Germline trimming cut 0 bases from V and 8 bases from J; bases unmatched to any gene: 6. Germline-derived CDR1 and CDR2 are SGHNT and YYREEE (reference sequence). This CDR3 is CASSLGTGVWDEQFF. The DNA of the CDR3 is TGTGCCAGCAGCTTGGGGACAGGGGTCTGGGATGAGCAGTTCTTC. Using reference TRBV5-4 and TRBJ2-1 for the parts outside the CDR3, the full variable domain is ETGVTQSPTHLIKTRGQQVTLRCSSQSGHNTVSWYQQALGQGPQFIFQYYREEENGRGNFPPRFSGLQFPNYSSELNVNALELDDSALYLCASSLGTGVWDEQFFGPGTRLTVL.

This clone was detected only once. The chain combines TRBV10-3 with TRBJ2-3; 9 nucleotides align to TRBD2. This CDR3 is built from 16 residues. The V gene end was trimmed by 0 bases and the J gene end by 5 bases; junction bases not matched to a gene: 6. Germline CDR1 and CDR2: ENHRY and SYGVKD. CDR3 bases: TGTGCCATCAGTGAGTCCCTAGCGGGGTTGTTAGATACGCAGTATTTT. It specifies CAISESLAGLLDTQYF.

V usage is TRBV19 and J usage is TRBJ1-2; D remains ambiguous. Trimming stripped 7 bases from V and 7 bases from J, with 10 bases between. The CDR3 runs 11 residues. From germline, CDR1 is LNHDA and CDR2 SQIVND (reference sequence). CDR3 amino acids: CASTGRFGYTF. In nucleotides, the CDR3 is TGTGCCAGTACTGGACGGTTTGGCTACACCTTC.

The chain joins TRBV21-1 to TRBJ2-3. TRBV21-1 corresponds to a pseudogene. The CDR3 spans 13 residues. The CDR3 sequence: CASSKEVADTQYF. CDR3 nucleotide sequence: TGTGCCAGCAGCAAAGAGGTGGCAGATACGCAGTATTTT.

As for this clone: The sample contains more than one DNA sequence encoding this CDR3. The CDR3 reads CASRPTGSPYEQYF. For the CDR3, the DNA is TGTGCCAGCAGGCCGACAGGCTCCCCCTACGAGCAGTACTTC. The gene calls are TRBV28 and TRBJ2-7; a possible D gene is TRBD1 (6 bases). CDR1 is MDHEN, CDR2 SYDVKM, per germline. Trimming shortened V by 6 bases and J by 2 bases, and 14 bases separated the two germline ends. The CDR3 contains 14 residues.

The chain recombines TRBV6-5 with TRBJ1-1; the D gene is possibly TRBD1 (6 bases). V was trimmed by 0 bases and J by 6 bases, leaving 8 bases between them. Germline V CDR1 and CDR2: MNHEY, SVGAGI. The CDR3 is 13 amino acids. The CDR3 is CASSYSDRSEAFF. The CDR3 bases are TGTGCCAGCAGTTACTCGGACAGATCTGAAGCTTTCTTT.

This chain connects TRBV29-1 to TRBJ2-1; possibly TRBD2 for D (5 bases). The length of the CDR3 is 17 residues. V was shortened by 1 base and J by 0 bases, with 16 bases between the two germline ends. Germline CDR1 SQVTM, CDR2 ANQGSEA. DNA for the CDR3: TGCAGCGTTGAAGGTATCCGGGGTCGAAGCTCCTACAATGAGCAGTTCTTC. Protein sequence: CSVEGIRGRSSYNEQFF.

The chain couples TRBV2 to TRBJ2-1, with 9 bases that match TRBD1. This CDR3 is 15 amino acids long. The V segment lost 7 bases and the J segment 2 bases; nucleotides outside the gene matches: 6. Looked up from germline, CDR1 is SNHLY and CDR2 is FYNNEI. This CDR3 is CASIEDRGTYNEQFF. The CDR3 region has the DNA TGTGCCAGCATCGAGGACAGGGGAACCTACAATGAGCAGTTCTTC.